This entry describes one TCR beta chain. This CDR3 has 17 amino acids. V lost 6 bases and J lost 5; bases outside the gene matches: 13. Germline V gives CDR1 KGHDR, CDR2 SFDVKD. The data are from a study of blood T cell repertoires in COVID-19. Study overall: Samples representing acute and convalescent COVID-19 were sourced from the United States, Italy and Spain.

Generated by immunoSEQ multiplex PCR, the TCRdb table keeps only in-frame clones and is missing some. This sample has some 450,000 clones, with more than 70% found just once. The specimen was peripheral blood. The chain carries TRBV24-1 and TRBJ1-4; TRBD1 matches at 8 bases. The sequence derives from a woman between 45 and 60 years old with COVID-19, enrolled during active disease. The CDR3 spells CATSLGTGPGGNEKLFF. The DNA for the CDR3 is TGTGCCACCAGTCTGGGGACAGGCCCTGGGGGAAATGAAAAACTGTTTTTT.